These 25 T cell receptor beta chains originate from one sample sequenced in a study of neoadjuvant anti-PD-1 for oral cavity cancer (dated by TCRdb to the early 2020s). Libraries were prepared through the immunoSEQ multiplex PCR assay. Held by TCRdb, this immuneACCESS table contains in-frame sequences only and omits some clones. Under half of the omission traces to an unresolved V gene where checked; the cause of the rest is unknown. The sample records over 10,000 clones, 67% of which are singletons. The ten largest account for 2.5% to 3.5% of the sample. Explained via the paper, the time point label denotes: after neoadjuvant nivolumab, at surgical resection. The sequencing here drew on PBMCs, taken after nivolumab (anti-PD-1) treatment. Receptors originate from a person aged 40 to 85 with oral cavity squamous cell carcinoma.

The chain has TRBV6-4 and TRBJ2-3; the match to TRBD2 covers 11 bases. Germline V lookup: CDR1 MRHNA, CDR2 SNTAGT. The V gene end was trimmed by 5 bases and the J gene end by 3 bases; junction bases not matched to a gene: 7. The CDR3 is made up of 16 amino acids. The CDR3 loop reads CASSPSTSGITDTQYF. For the CDR3, the DNA is TGTGCCAGCAGTCCTTCGACTAGCGGGATAACAGATACGCAGTATTTT.

The chain combines TRBV4-2 with TRBJ2-3; D gene unclear. Germline loops: CDR1 LGHNA, CDR2 YNFKEQ. The CDR3 runs to 16 residues. V dropped 0 bases and J dropped 6 bases, with 16 bases sitting between them. As DNA, the CDR3 is TGTGCCAGCAGCCAAGATTTAGATTCGGCTTCGGATACGCAGTATTTT. It translates to CASSQDLDSASDTQYF.

This rearrangement joins TRBV10-3 to TRBJ2-1; D is perhaps TRBD2 (5 bases). V dropped 4 bases and J dropped 5 bases, with 12 bases sitting between them. This CDR3 spans 14 amino acids. Germline CDR1 and CDR2: ENHRY and SYGVKD. CDR3: CAISAKLGDNEQFF. In DNA, the CDR3 is TGTGCCATCAGTGCCAAGTTGGGAGACAATGAGCAGTTCTTC.

The V gene is TRBV5-1, the J gene TRBJ1-1; the D gene is possibly TRBD1 (5 bases). The CDR3 loop spans 14 amino acids. The germline CDR1 and CDR2 sequences are SGHRS and YFSETQ. V was shortened by 6 bases and J by 3 bases, with 15 bases between the two germline ends. The DNA of the CDR3 is TGCGCCAGCACTCCCTTTGGGGGAGACACTGAAGCTTTCTTT. It is translated as CASTPFGGDTEAFF.

The V and J genes are TRBV10-2 and TRBJ2-2; D is unclear. V shed 2 bases and J shed 6 bases, with 7 bases lying between them. Germline V gene sequence: CDR1 WSHSY, CDR2 SAAADI. The CDR3 extends over 13 amino acids. CDR3 in DNA: TGCGCCAGCAGTGAGGGCCGGGCCGGGGAGCTGTTTTTT. This sequence encodes CASSEGRAGELFF.

The chain has TRBV7-9 and TRBJ2-7; weak D call: TRBD1 (6 bases). The CDR3 consists of 13 residues. Trimming pared 7 bases from V and 5 bases from J, leaving 15 bases between. The germline gives CDR1 SEHNR, CDR2 FQNEAQ (reference sequence). The CDR3 DNA reads as TGTGCCAGCATCACAGGGTTAGAGAACGAGCAGTACTTC. Protein: CASITGLENEQYF.

This clone was seen more than once but under ten times. V is TRBV2 and J is TRBJ2-7; no clear D. V lost 6 bases and J lost 3, with 6 bases in between. CDR1 and CDR2 (germline): SNHLY, FYNNEI. The length of the CDR3 is 11 residues. The chain's CDR3 is CASSPYYEQYF. CDR3 DNA: TGTGCCAGCAGCCCATACTACGAGCAGTACTTC.

The chain is built from TRBV6-1 and TRBJ2-7, with 7 nucleotides matching TRBD2. Germline loops: CDR1 MNHNS, CDR2 SASEGT. Losses at the gene ends were 5 bases for V and 2 bases for J; bases not matched to a gene: 6. The CDR3 consists of 14 residues. The chain's CDR3 is CASSTSSGPYEQYF. The DNA of the CDR3 is TGTGCCAGCAGTACTTCTAGCGGTCCCTACGAGCAGTACTTC.

The chain has TRBV9 and TRBJ1-2; TRBD1 matches 7 bases. The trim removed 0 bases at V and 7 bases at J, leaving 9 bases unmatched. The germline V gene has CDR1 SGDLS and CDR2 YYNGEE. This CDR3 is built from 15 residues. CDR3 amino acids: CASSVGGGGGFGYTF. DNA for the CDR3: TGTGCCAGCAGCGTAGGAGGGGGCGGAGGGTTTGGCTACACCTTC.

The chain has TRBV5-1 and TRBJ2-5; TRBD2 aligns across 8 bases. Germline-derived CDR1 and CDR2 are SGHRS and YFSETQ. With V trimmed by 3 bases and J by 4 bases, 8 bases remained unmatched. There are 15 residues in the CDR3. For the CDR3, the DNA is TGCGCCAGCAGCTCAGGGTTGCGGGAGGTAGAGACCCAGTACTTC. Its translation is CASSSGLREVETQYF.

The chain carries TRBV28 and TRBJ2-7, with TRBD2 as a possible D gene (5 bases). The CDR3 extends over 14 amino acids. Germline lookup yields CDR1 MDHEN and CDR2 SYDVKM. V gave up 6 bases and J gave up 5 bases, with 17 bases separating them. CDR3 DNA sequence: TGTGCCAGCAGCTTACCCCCGGGGTGGCACGAGCAGTACTTC. Translating it yields CASSLPPGWHEQYF.

The rearrangement uses TRBV10-1 and TRBJ2-5, with D possibly TRBD2 on 5 matching bases. CDR1 is WNHNN and CDR2 is SYGVQD in the germline V gene (reference sequence). CDR3 length equals 13 residues. The V end lost 2 bases, the J end lost 5 bases, and 9 bases lay between the germline ends. In nucleotides, the CDR3 is TGCGCCAGCAGTGAGGGTCCGGGGGAGACCCAGTACTTC. It yields the protein CASSEGPGETQYF.

V and J are TRBV29-1 and TRBJ2-7; a weak D match, TRBD2 (6 bases). The CDR3 length is 14 residues. From germline, CDR1 is SQVTM and CDR2 ANQGSEA. V lost 4 bases, J lost 0 bases, and 13 bases lay in between. CDR3 loop: CSVAGPAGSYEQYF. DNA of the CDR3: TGCAGCGTTGCGGGACCAGCGGGCTCCTACGAGCAGTACTTC.

CDR3: CASSEGQVSGNTIYF. The CDR3 region has the DNA TGTGCCAGCAGTGAAGGGCAGGTCTCTGGAAACACCATATATTTT. V usage is TRBV2 and J usage is TRBJ1-3; D not certain. CDR3 length: 15 residues. V gave up 1 base and J gave up 0 bases, with 7 bases separating them. Germline V gene lookup returns CDR1 SNHLY and CDR2 FYNNEI.

The chain is built from TRBV5-4 and TRBJ2-1; D may be TRBD1 (5 bases). Per the germline V gene, CDR1 is SGHNT and CDR2 is YYREEE (reference sequence). With 5 bases removed from V and 2 bases from J, the gap between germline ends came to 14 bases. The CDR3 has 15 amino acids. CDR3 sequence (DNA): TGTGCCAGCAGGTTTGATGCAGGGACCTACAATGAGCAGTTCTTC. It codes for CASRFDAGTYNEQFF.

The chain employs TRBV27 and TRBJ2-3; D ambiguous. The CDR3 runs 14 residues. Trimming stripped 2 bases from V and 2 bases from J, with 8 bases between. The germline V gene has CDR1 MNHEY and CDR2 SMNVEV (reference sequence). CDR3 in DNA: TGTGCCAGCAGTTTAAAACCTTACACAGATACGCAGTATTTT. This translates into CASSLKPYTDTQYF.

V and J are TRBV2 and TRBJ2-7; D possibly corresponds to TRBD1 (5 bases). CDR1 is SNHLY, CDR2 FYNNEI, per germline. This CDR3 is built from 13 residues. Trimming took off 8 bases at V and 2 bases at J, with 13 bases between the two ends. CDR3 residues: CASFRGPPYEQYF. The CDR3 region has the DNA TGTGCCAGCTTTAGGGGCCCCCCCTACGAGCAGTACTTC. The entire variable domain, with the rest obtained from reference TRBV2 and TRBJ2-7, is as follows: EPEVTQTPSHQVTQMGQEVILRCVPISNHLYFYWYRQILGQKVEFLVSFYNNEISEKSEIFDDQFSVERPDGSNFTLKIRSTKLEDSAMYFCASFRGPPYEQYFGPGTRLTVT.

The chain couples TRBV4-1 to TRBJ2-7; 7 bases align to TRBD2. From germline, CDR1 is MGHRA and CDR2 YSYEKL. V shed 3 bases and J 3 bases; nucleotides not matched to a gene: 2. This CDR3 region has 13 residues. The CDR3 here is CASSHGGSYEQYF. The CDR3 nucleotides read TGCGCCAGCAGCCACGGCGGGAGCTACGAGCAGTACTTC.

This clone was seen more than once but under ten times. This chain joins TRBV28 and TRBJ2-1, with 10 bases lining up with TRBD2. CDR1 and CDR2 (germline): MDHEN, SYDVKM. The junction had 11 bases not matched to a gene; V was cut back by 9 bases and J by 3 bases. The CDR3 sequence is 16 residues long. This CDR3 is CASLEAGGPLYNEQFF. CDR3 coding DNA: TGTGCCAGTCTAGAAGCGGGAGGGCCACTCTACAATGAGCAGTTCTTC. The whole variable domain, remainder taken from reference TRBV28 and TRBJ2-1, is DVKVTQSSRYLVKRTGEKVFLECVQDMDHENMFWYRQDPGLGLRLIYFSYDVKMKEKGDIPEGYSVSREKKERFSLILESASTNQTSMYLCASLEAGGPLYNEQFFGPGTRLTVL.

CDR3 sequence (DNA): TGTGCCAGCAGTGCTATGGGAGGGCTAGAGACCCAGTACTTC. This codes for CASSAMGGLETQYF. This sequence joins TRBV6-1 and TRBJ2-5, with 7 bases fitting TRBD2. J gave up 4 bases and V 4 bases, and 6 bases lay outside the gene matches. The CDR3 is made up of 14 amino acids. CDR1 is MNHNS, CDR2 SASEGT, per germline.

Only a few counts were recorded for this clone. The chain combines TRBV11-2 with TRBJ1-3; 8 bases line up with TRBD1. CDR1 is SGHAT, CDR2 FQNNGV, per germline. Unmatched junction bases numbered 3, after V lost 0 bases and J lost 2 bases. The CDR3 has 16 residues. The CDR3 DNA sequence: TGTGCCAGCAGCTTAGAAACAGGGGGGACTGGAAACACCATATATTTT. It yields the protein CASSLETGGTGNTIYF.

V usage is TRBV20-1 and J usage is TRBJ2-7; D call uncertain. Per germline, CDR1 DFQATT and CDR2 SNEGSKA (reference sequence). The CDR3 length is 11 residues. Trimming took 6 bases from V and 4 from J, leaving 10 bases between them. CDR3 residues: CSAIGYYEQYF. CDR3 sequence (DNA): TGCAGTGCCATAGGGTATTACGAGCAGTACTTC.

This sequence joins TRBV5-1 and TRBJ2-5; D possibly corresponds to TRBD2 (7 bases). This CDR3 is 15 amino acids long. V was pared by 4 bases and J by 4 bases, with 17 bases between. Germline lookup yields CDR1 SGHRS and CDR2 YFSETQ. CDR3 in DNA: TGCGCCAGCAGCCCTTTGGGGGGGCAGGGAGAGACCCAGTACTTC. Amino acids: CASSPLGGQGETQYF. Using reference TRBV5-1 and TRBJ2-5 for the parts outside the CDR3, the full variable domain is KAGVTQTPRYLIKTRGQQVTLSCSPISGHRSVSWYQQTPGQGLQFLFEYFSETQRNKGNFPGRFSGRQFSNSRSEMNVSTLELGDSALYLCASSPLGGQGETQYFGPGTRLLVL.

The chain carries TRBV5-1 and TRBJ1-5; D is unresolved. CDR3 length equals 14 residues. Germline CDR1 is SGHRS and CDR2 is YFSETQ. The germline V and J ends were trimmed by 0 bases and 4 bases, with 8 bases remaining between them. The CDR3 sequence: CASSLAGSNQPQHF. CDR3 DNA: TGCGCCAGCAGCTTGGCGGGATCTAATCAGCCCCAGCATTTT.

Here the CDR3 reads CASSRSSDGAYNEQFF. CDR3 DNA sequence: TGCGCCAGCAGCCGATCCTCGGACGGTGCCTACAATGAGCAGTTCTTC. The rearrangement uses TRBV4-1 and TRBJ2-1, with D unresolved. The germline V and J ends were trimmed by 4 bases and 2 bases, with 15 bases remaining between them. The CDR3 totals 16 residues. Germline V gene lookup returns CDR1 MGHRA and CDR2 YSYEKL.